One sample yielded the 20 T cell receptor beta chains listed below, sequenced in a study of T cell changes during pregnancy in multiple sclerosis. Method: immunoSEQ multiplex PCR; TCRdb's copy keeps in-frame clones and lacks some. There are tens of thousands of clones in the sample; around nine tenths occur only once, and 1.5% to 2.5% lies in the top ten. The sample here was peripheral blood, taken in the second trimester of pregnancy. The receptor set was obtained from a female donor with multiple sclerosis, enrolled in a pregnancy study.

The J gene is TRBJ1-2, the V gene TRBV7-2; possible D gene TRBD1, 5 bases. The V end lost 3 bases, the J end lost 8 bases, and 19 bases lay between the germline ends. This CDR3 has 15 amino acids. The germline V gene has CDR1 SGHTA and CDR2 FQGNSA. DNA of the CDR3: TGTGCCAGCAGCTTGAGTCCGGGGGGGGTCGGGGGCTACACCTTC. Its protein is CASSLSPGGVGGYTF.

The chain recombines TRBV5-1 with TRBJ2-5; TRBD2 matches at 11 bases. The trim removed 2 bases at V and 1 base at J, leaving 4 bases unmatched. Germline CDR1 and CDR2: SGHRS and YFSETQ. CDR3 size: 16 residues. This CDR3 reads CASSLGTSGLQETQYF. In DNA, the CDR3 is TGCGCCAGCAGCTTAGGGACTAGCGGCCTCCAAGAGACCCAGTACTTC.

The chain couples TRBV7-9 to TRBJ1-5; no firm D call. Trimming removed 3 bases at V and 2 bases at J, with 11 bases between. The germline CDR1 and CDR2 sequences are SEHNR and FQNEAQ (reference sequence). The CDR3 has 15 amino acids. CDR3 DNA: TGTGCCAGCAGCTTCGGGGTGGGAGGCAATCAGCCCCAGCATTTT. Translation: CASSFGVGGNQPQHF.

This chain uses TRBV5-6 with TRBJ2-5; 8 bases are shared with TRBD1. This CDR3 has 15 residues. Germline V gene sequence: CDR1 SGHDT, CDR2 YYEEEE. V was pared by 0 bases and J by 4 bases, with 5 bases of the junction left unmatched. CDR3: CASSLVTRGRETQYF. CDR3 in DNA: TGTGCCAGCAGCTTGGTTACCAGGGGGCGAGAGACCCAGTACTTC. Supplemented by reference TRBV5-6 and TRBJ2-5, the full variable domain reads DAGVTQSPTHLIKTRGQQVTLRCSPKSGHDTVSWYQQALGQGPQFIFQYYEEEERQRGNFPDRFSGHQFPNYSSELNVNALLLGDSALYLCASSLVTRGRETQYFGPGTRLLVL.

The chain joins TRBV30 to TRBJ1-5, with TRBD1 as a possible D gene (6 bases). CDR1 is GTSNPN, CDR2 SVGIG, per germline (reference sequence). Trimming stripped 5 bases from V and 6 bases from J, with 17 bases between. The CDR3 runs 14 residues. The CDR3 DNA sequence: TGTGCCTGGGGTAGGAGAGGGGGTAGTCAGCCCCAGCATTTT. Its protein is CAWGRRGGSQPQHF.

The chain carries TRBV29-1 and TRBJ1-2; a weak D match, TRBD1 (6 bases). V lost 4 bases and J lost 7, with 16 bases in between. CDR1 SQVTM and CDR2 ANQGSEA come from the germline V gene. The CDR3 runs 13 residues. CDR3 in amino acids: CSVVAGDVSGYTF. CDR3 nucleotide sequence: TGCAGCGTTGTGGCAGGGGATGTTAGTGGCTACACCTTC.

The chain couples TRBV21-1 to TRBJ1-1. TRBV21-1 is designated a pseudogene. CDR3 size: 15 residues. CDR3 sequence: CASSKVTKRNTEAFF. CDR3 nucleotide sequence: TGTGCCAGCAGCAAAGTGACTAAGAGGAACACTGAAGCTTTCTTT.

This sequence joins TRBV5-1 and TRBJ2-1; tentatively, D is TRBD1 (5 bases). Germline CDR1 reads SGHRS; CDR2 reads YFSETQ. The CDR3 spans 15 residues. V was pared by 0 bases and J by 6 bases, with 13 bases between. CDR3 region: CASSLAAGNRNEQFF. CDR3 nucleotides: TGCGCCAGCAGCTTGGCGGCAGGGAATCGCAATGAGCAGTTCTTC.

The rearrangement links TRBV6-1 to TRBJ1-2, with TRBD1 as a possible D gene (6 bases). Deletions cut 8 bases from V and 2 bases from J, with 12 bases between. This CDR3 comprises 13 residues. From germline, CDR1 is MNHNS and CDR2 SASEGT. CDR3 sequence: CASGGGLNYGYTF. The CDR3 nucleotides read TGTGCCAGCGGGGGGGGGCTGAACTATGGCTACACCTTC.

In this sample, this clone turned up once. The chain is built from TRBV28 and TRBJ2-5; weak D call: TRBD1 (6 bases). The germline gives CDR1 MDHEN, CDR2 SYDVKM. The CDR3 consists of 13 residues. Trimming shortened V by 6 bases and J by 4 bases, and 12 bases separated the two germline ends. CDR3 sequence: CASSPTGSETQYF. The CDR3 DNA follows: TGTGCCAGCAGCCCAACAGGGTCAGAGACCCAGTACTTC.

The rearrangement links TRBV20-1 to TRBJ1-2, with D perhaps TRBD1 (5 bases). V dropped 6 bases and J dropped 3 bases, with 8 bases sitting between them. Germline V gene sequence: CDR1 DFQATT, CDR2 SNEGSKA (reference sequence). The CDR3 is 11 residues long. The CDR3 reads CSAQTDYGYTF. The CDR3 DNA reads TGCAGTGCCCAGACAGACTATGGCTACACCTTC.

The chain employs TRBV7-9 and TRBJ2-1; a possible D gene is TRBD1 (7 bases). CDR3 length: 16 amino acids. Germline CDR1 and CDR2: SEHNR and FQNEAQ (reference sequence). Between the trimmed V and J ends, which lost 1 base and 3 bases, there was a span of 13 bases. The CDR3 DNA reads TGTGCCAGCAGCTTAGGCCGACAGGGACTCTACAATGAGCAGTTCTTC. Its translation: CASSLGRQGLYNEQFF.

The chain uses TRBV7-2 and TRBJ1-1; 7 bases match TRBD1. Trimming took 2 bases from V and 5 from J; bases not matched to a gene: 5. Germline V gene sequence: CDR1 SGHTA, CDR2 FQGNSA. The CDR3 has 14 residues. As DNA, the CDR3 is TGTGCCAGCAGCTTAAGAACAGGGGCAACTGAAGCTTTCTTT. Its protein product is CASSLRTGATEAFF.

The chain carries TRBV9 and TRBJ2-1; TRBD1 aligns across 10 bases. The V segment lost 4 bases and the J segment 4 bases; nucleotides outside the gene matches: 5. Germline V gives CDR1 SGDLS, CDR2 YYNGEE. The CDR3 sequence is 15 residues long. The DNA of the CDR3 is TGTGCCAGCAGCCCCCGGGACAGGGGTTACAATGAGCAGTTCTTC. It is translated as CASSPRDRGYNEQFF.

The J gene is TRBJ2-1, the V gene TRBV9, with D perhaps TRBD2 (6 bases). This CDR3 has 13 amino acids. Trimming removed 2 bases from V and 6 bases from J, with 9 bases in between. CDR1 is SGDLS and CDR2 is YYNGEE in the germline V gene. CDR3 in amino acids: CASSVGTLNEQFF. The DNA for the CDR3 is TGTGCCAGCAGCGTTGGGACTCTCAATGAGCAGTTCTTC.

This clone was detected only once. V usage is TRBV2 and J usage is TRBJ2-1; tentatively, D is TRBD2 (5 bases). V gave up 4 bases and J gave up 0 bases, with 16 bases separating them. The germline CDR1 and CDR2 sequences are SNHLY and FYNNEI. CDR3 length equals 17 residues. The CDR3 loop reads CASSVDGRVSSYNEQFF. CDR3 bases: TGTGCCAGCAGTGTTGATGGGCGGGTTAGCTCCTACAATGAGCAGTTCTTC.

Here the CDR3 reads CASSLRTGGFNEQFF. CDR3 bases: TGTGCCAGCAGTTTACGCACGGGGGGGTTTAATGAGCAGTTCTTC. The chain has TRBV27 and TRBJ2-1; 8 positions match TRBD2. This CDR3 has 15 residues. Germline V gene data show CDR1 as MNHEY and CDR2 as SMNVEV (reference sequence). J was trimmed by 7 bases and V by 2 bases; bases with no gene match: 7.

V usage is TRBV29-1 and J usage is TRBJ1-2; D ambiguous. The CDR3 length is 11 residues. The germline V and J ends were trimmed by 7 bases and 8 bases, with 14 bases remaining between them. Germline CDR1 reads SQVTM; CDR2 reads ANQGSEA. CDR3 bases: TGCAGCGCAGACGACGGGTCGGGCTACACCTTC. Translation: CSADDGSGYTF.

The chain links TRBV7-9 to TRBJ1-5; 8 nucleotides line up with TRBD1. With 1 base clipped from V and 3 bases from J, the junction kept 5 bases outside the gene matches. Germline values: CDR1 SEHNR, CDR2 FQNEAQ (reference sequence). The CDR3 runs to 16 residues. CDR3 coding DNA: TGTGCCAGCAGCTTAGGTGGACAGGGCTACAATCAGCCCCAGCATTTT. It is translated as CASSLGGQGYNQPQHF.

The gene calls are TRBV11-2 and TRBJ1-4; 7 nucleotides align to TRBD1. The CDR3 covers 14 residues. CDR1 and CDR2 from the germline V gene are SGHAT and FQNNGV. Germline trimming cut 6 bases from V and 4 bases from J; bases unmatched to any gene: 5. This chain's CDR3 is CASRKTGSNEKLFF. For the CDR3, the DNA is TGTGCCAGCAGGAAGACAGGGAGTAATGAAAAACTGTTTTTT.